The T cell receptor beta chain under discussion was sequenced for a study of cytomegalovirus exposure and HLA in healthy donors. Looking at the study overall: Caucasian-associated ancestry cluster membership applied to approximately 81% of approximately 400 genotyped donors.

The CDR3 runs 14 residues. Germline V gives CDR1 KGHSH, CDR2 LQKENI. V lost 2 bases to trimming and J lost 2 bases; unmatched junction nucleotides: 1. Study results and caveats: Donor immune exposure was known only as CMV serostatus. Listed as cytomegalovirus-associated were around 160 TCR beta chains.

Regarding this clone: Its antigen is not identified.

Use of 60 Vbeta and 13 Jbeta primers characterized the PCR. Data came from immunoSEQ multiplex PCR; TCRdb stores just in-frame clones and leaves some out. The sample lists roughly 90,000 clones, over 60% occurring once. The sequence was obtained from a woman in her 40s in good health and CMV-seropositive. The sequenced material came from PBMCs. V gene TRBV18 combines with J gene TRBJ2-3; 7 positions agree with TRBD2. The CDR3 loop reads CASSPKRDTDTQYF. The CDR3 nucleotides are TGTGCCAGCTCACCAAAGCGGGACACAGATACGCAGTATTTT.